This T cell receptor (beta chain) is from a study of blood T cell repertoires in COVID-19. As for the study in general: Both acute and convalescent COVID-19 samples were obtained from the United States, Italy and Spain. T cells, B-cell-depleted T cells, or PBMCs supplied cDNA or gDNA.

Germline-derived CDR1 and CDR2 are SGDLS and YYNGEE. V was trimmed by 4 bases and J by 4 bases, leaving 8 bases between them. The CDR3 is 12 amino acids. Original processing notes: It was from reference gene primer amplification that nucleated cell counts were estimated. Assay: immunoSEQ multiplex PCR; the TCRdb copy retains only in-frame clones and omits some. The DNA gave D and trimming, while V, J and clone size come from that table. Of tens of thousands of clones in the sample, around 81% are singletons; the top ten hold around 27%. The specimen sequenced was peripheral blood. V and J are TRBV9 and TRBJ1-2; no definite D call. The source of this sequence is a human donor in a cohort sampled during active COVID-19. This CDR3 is CASSPSSYGYTF. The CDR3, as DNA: TGTGCCAGCAGCCCGTCGTCCTATGGCTACACCTTC. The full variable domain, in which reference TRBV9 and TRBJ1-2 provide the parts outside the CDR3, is DSGVTQTPKHLITATGQRVTLRCSPRSGDLSVYWYQQSLDQGLQFLIQYYNGEERAKGNILERFSAQQFPDLHSELNLSSLELGDSALYFCASSPSSYGYTFGSGTRLTVV.